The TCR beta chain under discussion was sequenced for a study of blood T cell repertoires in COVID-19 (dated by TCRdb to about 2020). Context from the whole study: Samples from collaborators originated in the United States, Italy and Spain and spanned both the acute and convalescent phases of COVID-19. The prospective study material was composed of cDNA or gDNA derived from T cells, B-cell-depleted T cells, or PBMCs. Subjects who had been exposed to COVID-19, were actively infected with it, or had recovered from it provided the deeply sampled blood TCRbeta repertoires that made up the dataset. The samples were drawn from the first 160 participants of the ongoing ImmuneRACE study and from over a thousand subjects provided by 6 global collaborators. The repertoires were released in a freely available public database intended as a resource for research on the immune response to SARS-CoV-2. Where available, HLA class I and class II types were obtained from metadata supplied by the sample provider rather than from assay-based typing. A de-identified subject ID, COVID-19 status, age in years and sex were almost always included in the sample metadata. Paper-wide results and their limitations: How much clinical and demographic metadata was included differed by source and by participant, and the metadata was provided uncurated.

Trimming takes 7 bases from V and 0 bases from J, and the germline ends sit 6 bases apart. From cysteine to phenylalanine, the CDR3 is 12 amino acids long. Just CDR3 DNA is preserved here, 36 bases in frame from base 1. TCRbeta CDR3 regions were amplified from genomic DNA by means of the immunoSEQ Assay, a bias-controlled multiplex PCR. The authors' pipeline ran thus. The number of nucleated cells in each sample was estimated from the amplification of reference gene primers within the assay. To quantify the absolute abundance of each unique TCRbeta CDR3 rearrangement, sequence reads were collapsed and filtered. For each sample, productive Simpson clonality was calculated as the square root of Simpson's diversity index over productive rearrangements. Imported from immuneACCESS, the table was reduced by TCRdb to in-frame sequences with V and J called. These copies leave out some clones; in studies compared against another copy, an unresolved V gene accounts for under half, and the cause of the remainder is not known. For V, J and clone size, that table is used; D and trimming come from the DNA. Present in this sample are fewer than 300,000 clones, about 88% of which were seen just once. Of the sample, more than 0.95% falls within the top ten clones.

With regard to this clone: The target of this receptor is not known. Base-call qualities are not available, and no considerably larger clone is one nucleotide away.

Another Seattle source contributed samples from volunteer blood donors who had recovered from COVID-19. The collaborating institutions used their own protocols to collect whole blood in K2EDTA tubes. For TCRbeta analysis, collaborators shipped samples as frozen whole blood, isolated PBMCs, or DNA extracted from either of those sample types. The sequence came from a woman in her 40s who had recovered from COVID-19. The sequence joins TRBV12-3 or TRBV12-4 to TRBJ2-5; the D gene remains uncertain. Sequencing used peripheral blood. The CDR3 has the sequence CASKRNQETQYF. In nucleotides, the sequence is TGTGCCAGCAAGCGAAACCAAGAGACCCAGTACTTC.